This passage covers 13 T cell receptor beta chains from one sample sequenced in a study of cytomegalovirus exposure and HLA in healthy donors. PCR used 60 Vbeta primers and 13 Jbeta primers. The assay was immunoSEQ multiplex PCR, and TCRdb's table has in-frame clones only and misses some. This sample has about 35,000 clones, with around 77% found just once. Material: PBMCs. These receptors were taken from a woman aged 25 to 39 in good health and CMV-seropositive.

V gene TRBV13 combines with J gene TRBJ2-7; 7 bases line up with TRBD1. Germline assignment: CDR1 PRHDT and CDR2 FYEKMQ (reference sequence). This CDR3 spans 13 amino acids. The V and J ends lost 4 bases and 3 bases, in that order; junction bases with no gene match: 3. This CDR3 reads CASSSRDSYEQYF. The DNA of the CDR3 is TGTGCCAGCAGCTCCAGGGACAGCTACGAGCAGTACTTC. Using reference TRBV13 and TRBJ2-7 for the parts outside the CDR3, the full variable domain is AAGVIQSPRHLIKEKRETATLKCYPIPRHDTVYWYQQGPGQDPQFLISFYEKMQSDKGSIPDRFSAQQFSDYHSELNMSSLELGDSALYFCASSSRDSYEQYFGPGTRLTVT.

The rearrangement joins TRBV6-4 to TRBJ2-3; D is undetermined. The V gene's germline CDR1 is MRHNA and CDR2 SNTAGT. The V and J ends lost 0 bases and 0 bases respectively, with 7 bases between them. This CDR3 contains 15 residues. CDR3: CASSDSPGSTDTQYF. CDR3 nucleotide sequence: TGTGCCAGCAGTGACTCCCCGGGTAGCACAGATACGCAGTATTTT.

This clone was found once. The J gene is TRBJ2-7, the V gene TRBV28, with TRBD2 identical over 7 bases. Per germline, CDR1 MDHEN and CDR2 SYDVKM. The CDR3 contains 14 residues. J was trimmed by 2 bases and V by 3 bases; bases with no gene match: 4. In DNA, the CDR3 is TGTGCCAGCAGTTTGGGGCGGGAGCCCTACGAGCAGTACTTC. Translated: CASSLGREPYEQYF.

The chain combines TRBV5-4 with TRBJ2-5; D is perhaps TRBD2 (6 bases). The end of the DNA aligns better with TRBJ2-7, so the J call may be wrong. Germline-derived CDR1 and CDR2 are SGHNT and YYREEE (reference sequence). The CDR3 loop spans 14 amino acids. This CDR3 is CASSLGLGLYEQYF. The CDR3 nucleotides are TGTGCCAGCAGCTTGGGACTAGGCCTTTACGAGCAGTACTTC.

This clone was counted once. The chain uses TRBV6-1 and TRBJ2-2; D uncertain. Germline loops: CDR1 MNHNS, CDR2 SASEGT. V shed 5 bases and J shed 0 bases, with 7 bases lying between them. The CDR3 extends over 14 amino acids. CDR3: CASSPRPNTGELFF. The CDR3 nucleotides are TGTGCCAGCAGTCCTAGACCGAACACCGGGGAGCTGTTTTTT.

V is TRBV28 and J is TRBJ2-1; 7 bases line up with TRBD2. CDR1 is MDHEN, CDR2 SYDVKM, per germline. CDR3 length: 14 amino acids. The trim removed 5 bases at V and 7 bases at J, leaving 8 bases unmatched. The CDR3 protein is CASSPGDYRNEQFF. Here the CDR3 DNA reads TGTGCCAGCAGTCCGGGGGACTATCGGAATGAGCAGTTCTTC. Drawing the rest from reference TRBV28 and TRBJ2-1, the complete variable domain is DVKVTQSSRYLVKRTGEKVFLECVQDMDHENMFWYRQDPGLGLRLIYFSYDVKMKEKGDIPEGYSVSREKKERFSLILESASTNQTSMYLCASSPGDYRNEQFFGPGTRLTVL.

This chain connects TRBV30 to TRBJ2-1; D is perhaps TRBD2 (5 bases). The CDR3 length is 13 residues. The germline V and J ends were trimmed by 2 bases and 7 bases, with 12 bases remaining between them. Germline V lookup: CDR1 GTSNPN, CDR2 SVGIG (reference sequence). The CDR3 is CAWSSLGRNEQFF. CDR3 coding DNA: TGTGCCTGGAGTAGTCTGGGGAGAAATGAGCAGTTCTTC.

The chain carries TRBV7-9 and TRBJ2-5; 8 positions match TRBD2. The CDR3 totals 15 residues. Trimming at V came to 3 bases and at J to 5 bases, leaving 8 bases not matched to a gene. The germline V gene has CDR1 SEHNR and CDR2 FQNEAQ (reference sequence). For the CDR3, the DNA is TGTGCCAGCAGCTTGGCGGGACTAGTGTTGGAGACCCAGTACTTC. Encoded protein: CASSLAGLVLETQYF.

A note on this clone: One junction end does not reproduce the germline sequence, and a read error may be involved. CDR3 in DNA: TGCGCCAGCAGCCTCCAGGGGGCTCAAGGGACCCAGTACTTC. Protein product: CASSLQGAQGTQYF. The V gene is TRBV5-1, the J gene TRBJ2-5; the match to TRBD1 covers 8 bases. The CDR3 has 14 residues. Germline V gives CDR1 SGHRS, CDR2 YFSETQ.

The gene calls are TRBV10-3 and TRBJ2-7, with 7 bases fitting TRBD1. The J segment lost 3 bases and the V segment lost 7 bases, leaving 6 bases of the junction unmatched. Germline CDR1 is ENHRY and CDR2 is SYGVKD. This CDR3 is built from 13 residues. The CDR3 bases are TGTGCCATCAAGGACAGGCTGGACTACGAGCAGTACTTC. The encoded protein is CAIKDRLDYEQYF.

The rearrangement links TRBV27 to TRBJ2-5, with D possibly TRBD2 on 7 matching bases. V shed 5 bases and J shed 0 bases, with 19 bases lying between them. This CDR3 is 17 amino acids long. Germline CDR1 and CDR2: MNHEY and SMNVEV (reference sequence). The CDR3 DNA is TGTGCCAGCAGTACAGTCGGGGGGCCACAGTACCAAGAGACCCAGTACTTC. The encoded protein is CASSTVGGPQYQETQYF.

Here the CDR3 reads CASSIDIQMKQYF. The CDR3 DNA reads TGTGCCAGTAGTATAGATATACAGATGAAGCAGTACTTC. The V call is TRBV19, the J call TRBJ2-7; the D is unclear. The length of the CDR3 is 13 residues. CDR1 and CDR2 from the germline V gene are LNHDA and SQIVND (reference sequence). Deletions cut 0 bases from V and 8 bases from J, with 11 bases between.

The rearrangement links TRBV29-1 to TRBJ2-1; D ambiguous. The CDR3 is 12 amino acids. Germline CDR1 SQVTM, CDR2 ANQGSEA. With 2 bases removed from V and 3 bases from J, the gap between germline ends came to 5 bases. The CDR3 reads CSVEWSYNEQFF. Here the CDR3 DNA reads TGCAGCGTTGAATGGAGCTACAATGAGCAGTTCTTC.